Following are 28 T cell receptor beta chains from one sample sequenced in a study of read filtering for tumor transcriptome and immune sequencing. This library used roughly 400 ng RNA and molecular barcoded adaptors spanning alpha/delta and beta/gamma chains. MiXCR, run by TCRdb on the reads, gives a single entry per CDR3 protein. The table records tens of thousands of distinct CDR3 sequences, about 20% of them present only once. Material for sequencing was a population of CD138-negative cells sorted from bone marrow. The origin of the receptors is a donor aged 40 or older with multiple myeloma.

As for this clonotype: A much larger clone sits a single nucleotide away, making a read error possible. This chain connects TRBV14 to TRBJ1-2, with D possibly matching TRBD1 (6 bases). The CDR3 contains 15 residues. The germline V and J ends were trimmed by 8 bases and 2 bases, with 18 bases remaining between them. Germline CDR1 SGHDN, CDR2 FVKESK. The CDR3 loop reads CASFLTGFSNYGYTF. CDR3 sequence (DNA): TGTGCCAGCTTCTTAACAGGGTTTTCCAACTATGGCTACACCTTC.

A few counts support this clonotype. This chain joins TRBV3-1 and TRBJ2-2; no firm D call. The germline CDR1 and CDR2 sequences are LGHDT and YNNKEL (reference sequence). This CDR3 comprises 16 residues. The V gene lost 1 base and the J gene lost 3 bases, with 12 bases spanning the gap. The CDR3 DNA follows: TGTGCCAGCAGCCAAGTGGTAGGGTGGGACACCGGGGAGCTGTTTTTT. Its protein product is CASSQVVGWDTGELFF.

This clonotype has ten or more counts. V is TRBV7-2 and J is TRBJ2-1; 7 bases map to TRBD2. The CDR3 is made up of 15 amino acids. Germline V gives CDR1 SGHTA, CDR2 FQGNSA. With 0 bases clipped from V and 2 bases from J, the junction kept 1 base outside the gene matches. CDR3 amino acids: CASSLAGLPYNEQFF. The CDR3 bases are TGTGCCAGCAGCTTAGCGGGACTACCCTACAATGAGCAGTTCTTC. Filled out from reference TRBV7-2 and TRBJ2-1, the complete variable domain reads GAGVSQSPSNKVTEKGKDVELRCDPISGHTALYWYRQSLGQGLEFLIYFQGNSAPDKSGLPSDRFSAERTGGSVSTLTIQRTQQEDSAVYLCASSLAGLPYNEQFFGPGTRLTVL.

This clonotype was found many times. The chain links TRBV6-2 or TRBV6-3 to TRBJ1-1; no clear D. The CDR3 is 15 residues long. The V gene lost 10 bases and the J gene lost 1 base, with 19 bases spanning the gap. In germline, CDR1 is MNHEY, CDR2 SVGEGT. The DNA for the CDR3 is TGTGCCATTAAGGTCGGGATGCCCCCGAACACTGAAGCTTTCTTT. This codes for CAIKVGMPPNTEAFF.

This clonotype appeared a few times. The CDR3 coding sequence is TGTGCCAGCACCCAGGGCAATCAGCCCCAGCATTTT. Encoded protein: CASTQGNQPQHF. This chain uses TRBV2 with TRBJ1-5, with D hard to call. V was clipped by 7 bases and J by 2 bases, with 6 bases between them. CDR3 length equals 12 residues. Per germline, CDR1 SNHLY and CDR2 FYNNEI.

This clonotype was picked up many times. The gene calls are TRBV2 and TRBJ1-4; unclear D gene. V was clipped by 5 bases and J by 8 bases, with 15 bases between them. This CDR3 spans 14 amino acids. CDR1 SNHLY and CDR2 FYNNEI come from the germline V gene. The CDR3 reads CASSPTRAREKLFF. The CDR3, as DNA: TGTGCCAGCAGTCCTACAAGGGCGCGAGAAAAACTGTTTTTT.

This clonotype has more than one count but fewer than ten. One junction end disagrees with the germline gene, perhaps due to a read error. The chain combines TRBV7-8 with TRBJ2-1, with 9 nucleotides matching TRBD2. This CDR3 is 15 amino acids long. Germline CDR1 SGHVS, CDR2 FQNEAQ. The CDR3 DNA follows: TGTGCCAGCAGCTTACCTAGCGGGACTTACAATGAGCAGTCCTTC. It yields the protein CASSLPSGTYNEQSF.

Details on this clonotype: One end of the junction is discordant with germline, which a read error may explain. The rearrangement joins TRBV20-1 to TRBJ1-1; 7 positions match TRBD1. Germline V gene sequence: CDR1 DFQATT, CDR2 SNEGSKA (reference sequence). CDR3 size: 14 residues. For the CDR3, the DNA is TGCAGTGCTAGACCGGGACAGATGAACACTGAAGCTTTTTTT. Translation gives CSARPGQMNTEAFF.

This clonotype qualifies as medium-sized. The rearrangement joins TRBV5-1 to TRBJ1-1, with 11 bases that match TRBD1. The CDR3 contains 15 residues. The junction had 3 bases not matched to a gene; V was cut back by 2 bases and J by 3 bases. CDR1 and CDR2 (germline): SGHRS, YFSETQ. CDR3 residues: CASSLGTGGYTEAFF. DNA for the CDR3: TGCGCCAGCAGCTTAGGGACAGGGGGGTACACTGAAGCTTTCTTT.

The CDR3 here is CASTEPRTNTEAFF. In DNA form, the CDR3 reads TGTGCCAGCACCGAACCGCGCACGAACACTGAAGCTTTCTTT. V gene TRBV6-6 combines with J gene TRBJ1-1, with D uncertain. The CDR3 runs 14 residues. Germline V lookup: CDR1 MNHNY, CDR2 SVGAGI (reference sequence). V was clipped by 7 bases and J by 1 base, with 13 bases between them.

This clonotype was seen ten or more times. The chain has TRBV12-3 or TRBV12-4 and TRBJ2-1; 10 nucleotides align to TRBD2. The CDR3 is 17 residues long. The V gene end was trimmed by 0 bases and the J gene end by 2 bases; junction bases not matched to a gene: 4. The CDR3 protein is CASSLAGLADTYNEQFF. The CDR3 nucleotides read TGTGCCAGCAGTTTAGCCGGACTAGCGGATACCTACAATGAGCAGTTCTTC.

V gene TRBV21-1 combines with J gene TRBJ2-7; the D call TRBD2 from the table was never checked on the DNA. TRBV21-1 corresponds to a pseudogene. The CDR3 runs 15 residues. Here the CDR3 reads CAGSEGLAFSYEQYF. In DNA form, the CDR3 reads TGTGCCGGCAGCGAGGGGCTAGCGTTTTCCTACGAGCAGTACTTC.

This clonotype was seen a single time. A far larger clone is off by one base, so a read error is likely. The DNA for the CDR3 is TGTGCCAGCAGCTTGGTCGGATTACCGAACACTGAAGCTCTCTTT. It yields the protein CASSLVGLPNTEALF. This sequence joins TRBV4-2 and TRBJ1-1; D not certain. Germline lookup yields CDR1 LGHNA and CDR2 YNFKEQ. CDR3 length equals 15 residues.

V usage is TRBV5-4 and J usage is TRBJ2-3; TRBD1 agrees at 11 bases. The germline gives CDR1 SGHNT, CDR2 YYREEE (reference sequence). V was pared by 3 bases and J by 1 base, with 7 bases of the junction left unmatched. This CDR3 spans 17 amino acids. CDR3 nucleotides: TGTGCCAGCAGCTCCTGGACAGGGGGCTCGGGCACAGATACGCAGTATTTT. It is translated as CASSSWTGGSGTDTQYF.

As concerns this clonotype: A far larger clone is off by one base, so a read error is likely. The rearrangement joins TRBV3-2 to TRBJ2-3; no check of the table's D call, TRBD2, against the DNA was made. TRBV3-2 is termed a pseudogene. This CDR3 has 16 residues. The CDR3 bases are TGTGCCAGCACCCTCAGGACTAGCGGGAGCACAGATACGCAGTATTTT. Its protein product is CASTLRTSGSTDTQYF.

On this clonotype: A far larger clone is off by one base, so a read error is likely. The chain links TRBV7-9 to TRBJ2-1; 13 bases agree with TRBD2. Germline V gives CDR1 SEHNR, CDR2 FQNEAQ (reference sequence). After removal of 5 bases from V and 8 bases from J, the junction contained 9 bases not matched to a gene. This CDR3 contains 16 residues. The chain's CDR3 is CASSAGLAGAGDEQFF. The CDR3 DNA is TGTGCCAGCAGCGCCGGACTAGCGGGAGCTGGGGATGAGCAGTTCTTC.

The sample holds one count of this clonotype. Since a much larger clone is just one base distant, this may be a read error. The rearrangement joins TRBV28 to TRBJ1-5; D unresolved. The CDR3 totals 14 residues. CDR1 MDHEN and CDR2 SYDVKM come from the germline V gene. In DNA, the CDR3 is TGTGCCAGCGGTTTTCGTGGGTTTAATCAGCCCCAGCATTTT. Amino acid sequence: CASGFRGFNQPQHF.

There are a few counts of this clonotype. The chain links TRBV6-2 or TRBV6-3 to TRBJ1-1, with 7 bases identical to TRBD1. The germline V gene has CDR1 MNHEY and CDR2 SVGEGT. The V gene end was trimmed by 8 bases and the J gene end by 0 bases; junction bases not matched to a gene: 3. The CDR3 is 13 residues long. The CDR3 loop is CASWTGMNTEAFF. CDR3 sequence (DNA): TGTGCCAGCTGGACAGGAATGAACACTGAAGCTTTCTTT.

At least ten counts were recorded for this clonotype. The CDR3 DNA reads as TGTGCCAGCAGCCTTTTCGGACTAGCGGGAGGGCCCAGCACAGATACGCAGTATTTT. It codes for CASSLFGLAGGPSTDTQYF. The chain uses TRBV3-1 and TRBJ2-3; 15 bases are shared with TRBD2. CDR1 and CDR2 from the germline V gene are LGHDT and YNNKEL (reference sequence). This CDR3 region has 19 residues. V shed 4 bases and J 0 bases; nucleotides not matched to a gene: 8.

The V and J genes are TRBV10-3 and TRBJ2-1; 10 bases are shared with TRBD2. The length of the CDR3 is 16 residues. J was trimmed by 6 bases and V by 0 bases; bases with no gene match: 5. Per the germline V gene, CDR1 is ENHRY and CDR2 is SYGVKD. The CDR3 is CAISESRSGRANEQFF. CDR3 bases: TGTGCCATCAGTGAGTCTCGGAGCGGGAGGGCCAATGAGCAGTTCTTC.

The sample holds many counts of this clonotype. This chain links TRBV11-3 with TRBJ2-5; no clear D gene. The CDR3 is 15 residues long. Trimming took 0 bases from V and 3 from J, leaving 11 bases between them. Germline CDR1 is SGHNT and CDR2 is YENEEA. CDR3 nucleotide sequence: TGTGCCAGCAGCTTAGATGGTCCCCCCAAAGAGACCCAGTACTTC. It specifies CASSLDGPPKETQYF.

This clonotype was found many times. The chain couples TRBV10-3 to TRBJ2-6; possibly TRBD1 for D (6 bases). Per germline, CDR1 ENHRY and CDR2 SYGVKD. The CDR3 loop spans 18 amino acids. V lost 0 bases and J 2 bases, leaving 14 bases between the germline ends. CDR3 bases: TGTGCCATCAGTGAGTCAGCAGGGACATTGGCTGGGGCCAACGTCCTGACTTTC. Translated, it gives CAISESAGTLAGANVLTF.

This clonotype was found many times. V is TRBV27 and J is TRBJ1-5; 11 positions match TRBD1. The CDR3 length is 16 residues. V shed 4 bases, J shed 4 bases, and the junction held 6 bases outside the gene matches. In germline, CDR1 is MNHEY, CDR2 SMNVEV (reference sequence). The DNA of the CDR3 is TGTGCCAGCAGTTCTGGGACAGGGGGAGGGAATCAGCCCCAGCATTTT. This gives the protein CASSSGTGGGNQPQHF.

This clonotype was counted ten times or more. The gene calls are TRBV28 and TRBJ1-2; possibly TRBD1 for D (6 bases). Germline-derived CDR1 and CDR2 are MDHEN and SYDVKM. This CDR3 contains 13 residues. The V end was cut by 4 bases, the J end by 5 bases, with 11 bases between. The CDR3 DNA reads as TGTGCCAGCAGTTCCGGACAGCTGTATGGCTACACCTTC. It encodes CASSSGQLYGYTF.

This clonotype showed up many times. CDR3: CASSYYRLADNEQFF. CDR3 coding DNA: TGTGCCAGCAGTTACTATAGACTAGCGGACAATGAGCAGTTCTTC. The chain uses TRBV6-2 or TRBV6-3 and TRBJ2-1; 9 bases align to TRBD2. CDR1 and CDR2 (germline): MNHEY, SVGEGT. CDR3 length equals 15 residues. The J segment lost 5 bases and the V segment lost 1 base, leaving 3 bases of the junction unmatched.

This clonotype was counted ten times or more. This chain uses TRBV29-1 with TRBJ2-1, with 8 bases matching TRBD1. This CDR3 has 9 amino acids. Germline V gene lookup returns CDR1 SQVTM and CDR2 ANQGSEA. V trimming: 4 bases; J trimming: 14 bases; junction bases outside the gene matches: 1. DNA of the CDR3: TGCAGCGTTGCAGGGGGCGAGTTCTTC. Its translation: CSVAGGEFF.

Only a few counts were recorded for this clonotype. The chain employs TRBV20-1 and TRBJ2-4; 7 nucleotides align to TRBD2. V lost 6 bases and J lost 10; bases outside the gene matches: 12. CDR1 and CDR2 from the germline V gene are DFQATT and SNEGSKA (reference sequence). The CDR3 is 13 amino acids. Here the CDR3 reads CSAGAGDYLIQYF. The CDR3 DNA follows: TGCAGTGCCGGCGCCGGGGACTACTTAATTCAGTACTTC.

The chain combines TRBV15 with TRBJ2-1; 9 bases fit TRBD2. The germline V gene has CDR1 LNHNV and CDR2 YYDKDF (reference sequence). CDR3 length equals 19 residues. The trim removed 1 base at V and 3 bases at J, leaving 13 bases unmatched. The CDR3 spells CATSRVAGGLFSVYNEQFF. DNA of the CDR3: TGTGCCACCAGCAGAGTGGCGGGAGGGCTATTTAGTGTCTACAATGAGCAGTTCTTC.